The present entry profiles one TCR beta chain with its context. Its antigen target is currently unknown. The sample holds no much larger clone one base away, and base qualities are not on file. Using the deep immunoSEQ assay, TCR CDR3 regions were amplified from genomic DNA by multiplex PCR. Extracted genomic DNA from each cell subset was spread evenly across all wells of several immunoSEQ 96-well plates, with each plate serving as a replicate. For sorted subsets, each replicate PCR was loaded with roughly 0.2 ug genomic DNA, equivalent to some 31,000 T cell genomes. Purified libraries were measured with a Qubit 3.0 fluorometer, size-checked on a Bioanalyzer 2100, and measured again with the KAPA Library Quantification kit. A separate single-read 150-cycle Illumina NextSeq 550 flow cell was used to sequence each immunoSEQ 96-well plate. From the authors' description of their analysis: Because the immunoSEQ output held only junctional sequences and lacked quality scores, the filtering could not match the filtering applied to full-length reads. To assign V/J genes and CDR3, sequences were annotated against IMGT germline references using PyIR, a Python wrapper for IgBLAST v1.9. Reads were filtered out if the reads had weak V/J assignments (E-value above 1e-6), no CDR3, stop codons, out-of-frame junctions, or ambiguous translated residues. A V3J clonotype was defined by an identical inferred V gene, J gene, and CDR3 amino acid sequence. Percentage overlap between repertoires was computed as shared unique clonotypes divided by the size of the smaller repertoire. RTK rarefaction, the Chao1 estimator, and Recon v2.1 estimates of unobserved clonotypes were used to assess repertoire richness. For all TCRbeta clonotypes obtained by the gDNA method from a few donors, generation probabilities were computed with OLGA. TCRdb provides this immuneACCESS table in a form limited to in-frame rearrangements. Some clones are lacking; in checked studies, under half of them reflect an unresolved V gene, and why the rest are absent is not known. V, J and clone size reflect that table, while D and trimming were determined from the DNA. In this sample the table shows about 1,500,000 clones, 96% of which occur a single time. The ten largest make up about 1% of the sample.

This sample was included in a study of shared clonotypes between healthy human individuals (dated by TCRdb to the early 2020s). The study in broad terms: A few men and two women, aged 18 to 49 years, made up the cohort. For each donor, CD4 naive and CD4 memory were each given three plates, CD8 naive was given two plates, and CD8 memory was given one plate. To estimate repertoire size and how much clonotypes are shared between individuals, the study performed deep sequencing of blood TCR repertoires from five healthy adults. To increase sequencing depth and limit assay-specific biases, different laboratories used diverse techniques to prepare libraries and sequence TCR repertoires. Each donor's leukapheresis produced roughly between about 0.9 and 9.5 billion PBMCs.

The donors were healthy, HIV-negative adults with no recently reported acute infections or vaccinations. Every donor was a Caucasian adult residing in Nashville, Tennessee, USA. CD4+ T cells were enriched by magnetic negative selection, after which naive cells were positively selected on CD45RA and the negative fraction was taken as the memory subset. Blood was obtained by leukapheresis, after which PBMCs were separated by Ficoll-Histopaque density gradient centrifugation and cryopreserved in liquid nitrogen vapor phase. Analytical flow cytometry was used to check the purity and quantity of every magnetically sorted T cell population. Genomic DNA was isolated from every sorted fraction and measured by UV absorbance on a Nanodrop 2000c. Study-wide findings and limitations: Naive subsets generally had larger estimated clonotype richness than memory subsets. Compared with non-shared clonotypes, the clonotypes found in all four sorted-subset donors had higher generation probabilities. Because the study included only a small number of donors, the genetic and exposure-history diversity represented was limited. Sharing across a few donors was observed for approximately 5% of naive CD4, over 3% of naive CD8, over 2% of memory CD4, and about 0.4% of memory CD8 clonotypes. Only blood was sampled, and tissue TCR repertoires likely differ from those in blood. Pairwise subsampling led to the expectation that sequencing depth would affect the degree of clonotype sharing among donors. Even with the large sequencing depth, rarefaction of the sorted-subset datasets indicated that sequencing was incomplete.

Spanning cysteine to phenylalanine, the CDR3 consists of 16 amino acids. Only the CDR3 region is kept as DNA, spanning 48 bases read in frame from base 1. CDR1 is given as SGHDN and CDR2 as FVKESK, both from the germline V gene. The V and J ends are trimmed by 5 bases and 3 bases, leaving 19 bases between them. The rearranged chain carries TRBV14 and TRBJ1-1, with no confidently assigned D gene. The sample taken for sequencing was naive CD4+ T cells sorted from blood. Explained via the paper, the cell subset or site label denotes: CD45RA+ positively selected. The TCR was taken from a man aged 25-40 years in good health. The base sequence is TGTGCCAGCAGCGCACCGGGCCGACTCGGGGACACTGAAGCTTTCTTT. This encodes CASSAPGRLGDTEAFF.